This T cell receptor beta chain stems from a study of identical twins. Regarding the study as a whole: Fewer insertions were carried by abundant cord blood beta clonotypes, but none was seen in memory repertoires.

This clonotype has only a few counts. The antigen is undetermined. With template switching, a universal primer site was added, and the cDNA carried unique molecular identifiers. TCRdb analysed the 5' RACE reads with MiXCR anew, one entry per CDR3 protein. Here the sample spans hundreds of thousands of distinct CDR3 sequences, roughly 6% being singletons. Germline lookup yields CDR1 KGHSH and CDR2 LQKENI. CDR3 length equals 13 residues. The ends were cut back, 3 bases at V and 2 bases at J, with 8 bases in the middle. Among all donors, each was a healthy Caucasian. The chain combines TRBV18 with TRBJ2-7; D ambiguous. The clonotype originates from a man aged 18 to 29 in good health. The material sequenced was naive T cells sorted from blood. This chain's CDR3 is CASSPPATYEQYF. The CDR3 nucleotides are TGTGCCAGCTCACCCCCTGCTACCTACGAGCAGTACTTC.